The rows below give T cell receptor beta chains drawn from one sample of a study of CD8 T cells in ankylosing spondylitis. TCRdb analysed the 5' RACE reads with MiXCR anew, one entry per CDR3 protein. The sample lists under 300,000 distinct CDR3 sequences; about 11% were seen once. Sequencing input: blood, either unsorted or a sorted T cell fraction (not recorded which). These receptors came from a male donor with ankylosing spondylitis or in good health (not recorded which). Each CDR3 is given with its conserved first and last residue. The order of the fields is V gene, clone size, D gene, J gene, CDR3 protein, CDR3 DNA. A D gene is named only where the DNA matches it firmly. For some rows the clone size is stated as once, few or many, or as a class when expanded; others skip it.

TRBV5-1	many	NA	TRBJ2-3	CASSLEGRGNTDTQYF	TGCGCCAGCAGCTTGGAAGGCAGGGGAAACACAGATACGCAGTATTTT
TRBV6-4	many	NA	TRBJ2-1	CASKAQEQFF	TGTGCCAGCAAAGCTCAGGAGCAGTTCTTC
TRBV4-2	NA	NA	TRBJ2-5	CASSQDTRSQYF	TGTGCCAGCAGCCAAGACACACGGAGCCAGTACTTC
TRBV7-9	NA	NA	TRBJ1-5	CASSLNDGDQPQHF	TGTGCCAGCAGCTTAAATGACGGAGATCAGCCCCAGCATTTT
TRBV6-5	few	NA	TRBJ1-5	CASSYSAGVGNQPQHF	TGTGCCAGCAGTTACTCAGCAGGGGTAGGCAATCAGCCCCAGCATTTT
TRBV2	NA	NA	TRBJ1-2	CASISQGLYGYTF	TGTGCCAGCATTTCCCAGGGGCTCTATGGCTACACCTTC
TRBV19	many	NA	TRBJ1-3	CASSASGHFVGTIYF	TGTGCCAGTAGTGCGTCCGGACACTTCGTGGGGACCATATATTTT
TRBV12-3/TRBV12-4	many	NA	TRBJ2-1	CASSLAIPEQFF	TGTGCCAGCAGTTTAGCTATTCCCGAGCAGTTCTTC
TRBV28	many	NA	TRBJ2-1	CASRGSGNNEQFF	TGTGCCAGCAGAGGTAGCGGAAACAATGAGCAGTTCTTC
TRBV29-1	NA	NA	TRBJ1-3	CSVALSGNTIYF	TGCAGCGTTGCCCTCTCTGGAAACACCATATATTTT
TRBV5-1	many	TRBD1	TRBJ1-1	CASSRGQPNTEAFF	TGCGCCAGCAGCAGGGGACAGCCGAACACTGAAGCTTTCTTT
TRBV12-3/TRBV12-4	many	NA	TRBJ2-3	CASRVRETRGDTQYF	TGTGCCAGCAGGGTACGGGAGACCCGGGGGGATACGCAGTATTTT
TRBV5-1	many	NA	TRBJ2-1	CASSSGGYNEQFF	TGCGCCAGCAGCTCAGGAGGGTACAATGAGCAGTTCTTC